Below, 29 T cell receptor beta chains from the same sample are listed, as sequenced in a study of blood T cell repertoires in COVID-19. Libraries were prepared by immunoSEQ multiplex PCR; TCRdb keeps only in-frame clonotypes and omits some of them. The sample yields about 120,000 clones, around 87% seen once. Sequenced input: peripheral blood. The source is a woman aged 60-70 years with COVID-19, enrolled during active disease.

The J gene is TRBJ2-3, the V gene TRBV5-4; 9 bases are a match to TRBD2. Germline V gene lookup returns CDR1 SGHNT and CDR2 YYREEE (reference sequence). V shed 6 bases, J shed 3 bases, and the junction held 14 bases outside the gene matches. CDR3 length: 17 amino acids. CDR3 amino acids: CASTELVAGGPTDTQYF. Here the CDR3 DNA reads TGTGCCAGCACCGAATTGGTGGCGGGGGGGCCAACAGATACGCAGTATTTT.

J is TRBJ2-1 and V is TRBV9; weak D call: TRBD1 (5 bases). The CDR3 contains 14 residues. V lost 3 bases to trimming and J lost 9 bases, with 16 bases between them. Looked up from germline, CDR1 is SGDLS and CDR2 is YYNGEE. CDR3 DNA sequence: TGTGCCAGCAGCGCCGACAGTTTCGGCGGTGAGCAGTTCTTC. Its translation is CASSADSFGGEQFF.

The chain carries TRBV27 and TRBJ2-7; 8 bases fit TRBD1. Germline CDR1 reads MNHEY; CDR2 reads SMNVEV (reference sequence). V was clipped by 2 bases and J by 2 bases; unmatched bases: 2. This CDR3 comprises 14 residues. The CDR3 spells CASSLDRGPYEQYF. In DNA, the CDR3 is TGTGCCAGCAGTTTAGACAGGGGCCCCTACGAGCAGTACTTC.

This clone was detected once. The CDR3 is CASKPQAGAPNTEAFF. In DNA, the CDR3 is TGTGCCAGTAAACCCCAGGCAGGGGCTCCGAACACTGAAGCTTTCTTT. The chain combines TRBV19 with TRBJ1-1, with a possible D match to TRBD1 (6 bases). CDR3 length: 16 amino acids. Trimming pared 7 bases from V and 1 base from J, leaving 19 bases between. Germline V gene sequence: CDR1 LNHDA, CDR2 SQIVND (reference sequence). The entire variable domain, with the rest obtained from reference TRBV19 and TRBJ1-1, is as follows: DGGITQSPKYLFRKEGQNVTLSCEQNLNHDAMYWYRQDPGQGLRLIYYSQIVNDFQKGDIAEGYSVSREKKESFPLTVTSAQKNPTAFYLCASKPQAGAPNTEAFFGQGTRLTVV.

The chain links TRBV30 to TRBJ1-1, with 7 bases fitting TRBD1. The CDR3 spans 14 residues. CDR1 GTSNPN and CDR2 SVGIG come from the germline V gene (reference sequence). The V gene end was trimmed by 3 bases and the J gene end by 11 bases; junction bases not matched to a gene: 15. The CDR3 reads CAWSGGLRQGWAFF. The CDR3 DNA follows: TGTGCCTGGAGCGGAGGTTTACGACAGGGATGGGCTTTCTTT.

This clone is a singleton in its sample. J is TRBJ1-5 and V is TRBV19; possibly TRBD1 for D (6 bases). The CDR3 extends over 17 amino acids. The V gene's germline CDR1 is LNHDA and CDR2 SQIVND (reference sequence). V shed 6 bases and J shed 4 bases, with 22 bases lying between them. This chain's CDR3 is CASRTFPGTSRNQPQHF. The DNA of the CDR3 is TGTGCCAGTAGGACCTTCCCCGGGACATCAAGAAATCAGCCCCAGCATTTT.

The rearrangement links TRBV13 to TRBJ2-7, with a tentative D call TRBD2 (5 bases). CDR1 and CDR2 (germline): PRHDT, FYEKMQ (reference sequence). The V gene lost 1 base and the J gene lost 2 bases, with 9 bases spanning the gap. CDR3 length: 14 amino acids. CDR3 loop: CASSLVGLPYEQYF. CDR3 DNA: TGTGCCAGCAGCTTAGTAGGACTGCCCTACGAGCAGTACTTC.

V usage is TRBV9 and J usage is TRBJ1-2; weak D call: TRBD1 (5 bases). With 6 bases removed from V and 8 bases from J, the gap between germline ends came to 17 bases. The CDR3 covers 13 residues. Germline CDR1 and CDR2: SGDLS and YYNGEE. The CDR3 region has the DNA TGTGCCAGCACCCCCCCAGGGTATTACGGCTACACCTTC. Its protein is CASTPPGYYGYTF. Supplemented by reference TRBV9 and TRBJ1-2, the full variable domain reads DSGVTQTPKHLITATGQRVTLRCSPRSGDLSVYWYQQSLDQGLQFLIQYYNGEERAKGNILERFSAQQFPDLHSELNLSSLELGDSALYFCASTPPGYYGYTFGSGTRLTVV.

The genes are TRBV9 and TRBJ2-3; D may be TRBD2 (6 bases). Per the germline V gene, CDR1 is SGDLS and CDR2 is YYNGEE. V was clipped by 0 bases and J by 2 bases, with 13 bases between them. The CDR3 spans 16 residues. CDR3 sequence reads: CASSVGASDYTDTQYF. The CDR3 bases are TGTGCCAGCAGCGTAGGGGCTAGCGACTACACAGATACGCAGTATTTT.

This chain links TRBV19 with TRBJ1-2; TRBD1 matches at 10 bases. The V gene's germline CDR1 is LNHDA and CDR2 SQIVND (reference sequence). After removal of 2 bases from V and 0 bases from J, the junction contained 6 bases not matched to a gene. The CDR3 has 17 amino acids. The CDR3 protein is CASSIQGQGITNYGYTF. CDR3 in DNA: TGTGCCAGTAGTATACAGGGACAGGGGATAACTAACTATGGCTACACCTTC.

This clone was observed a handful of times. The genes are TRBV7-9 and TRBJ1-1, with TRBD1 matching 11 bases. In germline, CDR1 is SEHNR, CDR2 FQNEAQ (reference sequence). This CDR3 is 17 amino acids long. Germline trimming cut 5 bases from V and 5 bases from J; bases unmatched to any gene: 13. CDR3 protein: CASSPRIGQGAITEAFF. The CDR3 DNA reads TGTGCCAGCAGCCCGAGGATCGGACAGGGGGCGATAACTGAAGCTTTCTTT.

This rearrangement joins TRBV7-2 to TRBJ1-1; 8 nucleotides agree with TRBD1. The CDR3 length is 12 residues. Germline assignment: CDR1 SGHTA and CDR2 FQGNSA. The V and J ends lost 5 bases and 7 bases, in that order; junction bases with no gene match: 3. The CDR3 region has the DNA TGTGCCAGCAGCCTAGACAGGGGTGAAGCTTTCTTT. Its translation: CASSLDRGEAFF.

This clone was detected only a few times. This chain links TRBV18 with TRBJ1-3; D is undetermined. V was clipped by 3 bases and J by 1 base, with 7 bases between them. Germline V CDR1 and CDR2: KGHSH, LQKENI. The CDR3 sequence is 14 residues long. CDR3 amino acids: CASSPAESGNTIYF. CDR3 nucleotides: TGTGCCAGCTCACCTGCGGAGTCTGGAAACACCATATATTTT.

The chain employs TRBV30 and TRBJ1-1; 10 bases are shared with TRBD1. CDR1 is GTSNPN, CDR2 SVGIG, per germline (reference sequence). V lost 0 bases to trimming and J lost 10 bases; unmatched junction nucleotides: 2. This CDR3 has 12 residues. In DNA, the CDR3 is TGTGCCTGGAGTGTGGACAGGGGGAGAGCTTTCTTT. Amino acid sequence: CAWSVDRGRAFF.

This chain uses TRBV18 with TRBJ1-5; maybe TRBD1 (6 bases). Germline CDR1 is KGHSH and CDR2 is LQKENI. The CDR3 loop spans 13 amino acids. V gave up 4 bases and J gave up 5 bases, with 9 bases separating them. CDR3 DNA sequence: TGTGCCAGCTCACTGGACAGAGATCAGCCCCAGCATTTT. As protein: CASSLDRDQPQHF.

CDR3 region: CASSTGQRRYGYTF. The CDR3 nucleotides read TGTGCCAGTAGTACGGGACAGCGAAGGTATGGCTACACCTTC. V gene TRBV19 combines with J gene TRBJ1-2, with 7 bases lining up with TRBD1. The CDR3 loop spans 14 amino acids. Trimming took 4 bases from V and 5 from J; bases not matched to a gene: 7. Germline V gene lookup returns CDR1 LNHDA and CDR2 SQIVND (reference sequence).

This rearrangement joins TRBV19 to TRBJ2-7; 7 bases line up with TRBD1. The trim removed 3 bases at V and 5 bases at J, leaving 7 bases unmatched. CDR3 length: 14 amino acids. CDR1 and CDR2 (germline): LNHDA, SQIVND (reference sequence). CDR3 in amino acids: CASSIGQGDDEQYF. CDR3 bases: TGTGCCAGTAGTATTGGTCAGGGGGACGACGAGCAGTACTTC.

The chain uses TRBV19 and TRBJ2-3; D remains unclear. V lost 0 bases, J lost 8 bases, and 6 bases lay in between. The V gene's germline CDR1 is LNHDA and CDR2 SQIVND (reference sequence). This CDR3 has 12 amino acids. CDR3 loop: CASSIDKSTQYF. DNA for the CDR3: TGTGCCAGTAGTATAGACAAGAGTACGCAGTATTTT.

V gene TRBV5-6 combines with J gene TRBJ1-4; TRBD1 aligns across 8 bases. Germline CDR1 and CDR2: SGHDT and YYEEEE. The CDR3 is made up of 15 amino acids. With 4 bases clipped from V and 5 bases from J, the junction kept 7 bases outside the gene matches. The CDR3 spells CASSKVGTGNEKLFF. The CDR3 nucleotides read TGTGCCAGCAGCAAAGTCGGGACAGGCAATGAAAAACTGTTTTTT.

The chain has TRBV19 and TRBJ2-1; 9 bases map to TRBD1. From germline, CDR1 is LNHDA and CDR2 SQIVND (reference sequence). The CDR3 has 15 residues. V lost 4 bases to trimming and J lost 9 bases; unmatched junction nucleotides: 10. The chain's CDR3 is CASSRSGQGYSEQFF. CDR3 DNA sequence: TGTGCCAGTAGTAGGAGCGGACAGGGGTATAGTGAGCAGTTCTTC.

In DNA form, the CDR3 reads TGTGCCAGCAGCCAGGGGGCAGGGGAGACCCAGTACTTC. The encoded protein is CASSQGAGETQYF. This chain links TRBV11-2 with TRBJ2-5; 8 bases align to TRBD1. This CDR3 is built from 13 residues. The germline V gene encodes CDR1 SGHAT and CDR2 FQNNGV. Trimming cost V 5 bases and J 5 bases; bases outside gene matches: 4.

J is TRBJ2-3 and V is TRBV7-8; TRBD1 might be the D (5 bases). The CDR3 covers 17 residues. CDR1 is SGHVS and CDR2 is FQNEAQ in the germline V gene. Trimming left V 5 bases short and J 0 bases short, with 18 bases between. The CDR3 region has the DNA TGTGCCAGCAGCCCTTTTAGGACAATTTCTAGCACAGATACGCAGTATTTT. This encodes CASSPFRTISSTDTQYF.

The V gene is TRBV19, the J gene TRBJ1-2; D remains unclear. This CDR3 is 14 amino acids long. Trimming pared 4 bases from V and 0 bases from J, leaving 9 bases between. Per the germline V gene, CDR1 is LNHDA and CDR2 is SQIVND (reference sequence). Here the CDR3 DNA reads TGTGCCAGTAGTAGAGCAGGAACTAACTATGGCTACACCTTC. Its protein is CASSRAGTNYGYTF. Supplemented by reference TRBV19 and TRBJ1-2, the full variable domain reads DGGITQSPKYLFRKEGQNVTLSCEQNLNHDAMYWYRQDPGQGLRLIYYSQIVNDFQKGDIAEGYSVSREKKESFPLTVTSAQKNPTAFYLCASSRAGTNYGYTFGSGTRLTVV.

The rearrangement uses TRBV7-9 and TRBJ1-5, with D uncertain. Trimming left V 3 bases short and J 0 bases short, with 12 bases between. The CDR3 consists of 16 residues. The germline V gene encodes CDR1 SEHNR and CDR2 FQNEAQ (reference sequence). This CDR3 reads CASSLGGSRSNQPQHF. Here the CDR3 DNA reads TGTGCCAGCAGCTTGGGAGGGAGCCGTAGCAATCAGCCCCAGCATTTT.

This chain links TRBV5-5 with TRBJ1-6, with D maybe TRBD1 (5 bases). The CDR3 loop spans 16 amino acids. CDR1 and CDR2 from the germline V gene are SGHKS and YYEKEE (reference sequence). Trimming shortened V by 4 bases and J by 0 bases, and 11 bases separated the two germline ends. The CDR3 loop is CASSRGLSSYNSPLHF. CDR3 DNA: TGTGCCAGCAGCAGGGGACTAAGCTCCTATAATTCACCCCTCCACTTT.

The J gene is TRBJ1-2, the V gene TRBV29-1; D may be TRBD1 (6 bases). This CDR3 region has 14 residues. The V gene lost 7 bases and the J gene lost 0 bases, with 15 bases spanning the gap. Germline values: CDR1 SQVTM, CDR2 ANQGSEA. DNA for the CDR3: TGCAGCGGGGGGGGGACACATCCTAACTATGGCTACACCTTC. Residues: CSGGGTHPNYGYTF.

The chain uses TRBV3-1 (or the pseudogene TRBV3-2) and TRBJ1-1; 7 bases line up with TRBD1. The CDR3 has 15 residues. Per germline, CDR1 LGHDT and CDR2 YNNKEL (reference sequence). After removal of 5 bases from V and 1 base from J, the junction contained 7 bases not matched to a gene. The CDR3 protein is CASSIGTVRNTEAFF. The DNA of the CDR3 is TGTGCCAGCAGCATAGGGACAGTCCGGAACACTGAAGCTTTCTTT.

The CDR3 sequence is CASTNTGFGELFF. CDR3 DNA: TGTGCCAGCACTAATACAGGGTTCGGGGAGCTGTTTTTT. The chain employs TRBV12-3 or TRBV12-4 and TRBJ2-2; D is perhaps TRBD1 (6 bases). V shed 7 bases and J shed 7 bases, with 13 bases lying between them. The length of the CDR3 is 13 residues.

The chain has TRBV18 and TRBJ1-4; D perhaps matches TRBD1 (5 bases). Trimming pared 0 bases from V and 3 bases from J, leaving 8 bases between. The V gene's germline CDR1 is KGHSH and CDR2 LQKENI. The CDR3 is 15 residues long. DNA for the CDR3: TGTGCCAGCTCACCACCGGGGGGAGCTAATGAAAAACTGTTTTTT. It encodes CASSPPGGANEKLFF.